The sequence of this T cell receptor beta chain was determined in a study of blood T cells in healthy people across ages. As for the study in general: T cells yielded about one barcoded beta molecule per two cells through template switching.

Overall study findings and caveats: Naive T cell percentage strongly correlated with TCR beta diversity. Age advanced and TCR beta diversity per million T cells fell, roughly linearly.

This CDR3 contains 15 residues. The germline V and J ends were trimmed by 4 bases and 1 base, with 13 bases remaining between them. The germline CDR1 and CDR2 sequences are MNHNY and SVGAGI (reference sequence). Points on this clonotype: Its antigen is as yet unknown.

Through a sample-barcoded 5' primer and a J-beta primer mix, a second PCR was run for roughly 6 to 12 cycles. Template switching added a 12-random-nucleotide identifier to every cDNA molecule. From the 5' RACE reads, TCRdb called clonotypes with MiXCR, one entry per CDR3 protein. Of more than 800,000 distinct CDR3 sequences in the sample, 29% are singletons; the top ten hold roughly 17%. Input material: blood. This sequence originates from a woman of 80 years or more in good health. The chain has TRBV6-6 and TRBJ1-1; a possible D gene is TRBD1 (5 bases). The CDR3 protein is CASSSQQGRNTEAFF. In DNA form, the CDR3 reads TGTGCCAGCAGTTCACAGCAGGGAAGGAACACTGAAGCTTTCTTT.